This passage covers 25 T cell receptor beta chains from one sample sequenced in a study of T-cell memory formation after mild COVID-19. TCRdb re-called the 5' RACE reads through MiXCR, storing one row per CDR3 protein. This table holds about 430,000 distinct CDR3 sequences, approximately 24% found once. Material for sequencing was PBMCs or a T cell subset sorted from them (not recorded which). These receptors came from an adult woman who had mild COVID-19 (a few samples of this study predate the infection). Cell type and time point are not known.

This clonotype has more than one count but fewer than ten. The chain couples TRBV19 to TRBJ2-7; 9 bases match TRBD2. Germline V CDR1 and CDR2: LNHDA, SQIVND (reference sequence). V lost 1 base and J lost 2; bases outside the gene matches: 3. The CDR3 totals 15 residues. This CDR3 is CASSIVLAGTYEQYF. The CDR3, as DNA: TGTGCCAGTAGTATAGTCCTAGCGGGAACCTACGAGCAGTACTTC.

A few counts support this clonotype. The chain employs TRBV20-1 and TRBJ2-3, with 10 bases aligning to TRBD2. The CDR3 loop spans 17 amino acids. CDR1 is DFQATT, CDR2 SNEGSKA, per germline (reference sequence). The trim removed 4 bases at V and 4 bases at J, leaving 14 bases unmatched. CDR3 coding DNA: TGCAGTGCTACCACGATACCGGGGCTAGCGGGGGCAGATACGCAGTATTTT. Protein sequence: CSATTIPGLAGADTQYF.

This chain connects TRBV20-1 to TRBJ1-6; no firm D call. The CDR3 loop spans 14 amino acids. Germline V gene lookup returns CDR1 DFQATT and CDR2 SNEGSKA (reference sequence). Trimming left V 6 bases short and J 7 bases short, with 16 bases between. Written as DNA, the CDR3 is TGCAGTGCCCGGGATGGGCCCGGGAATTCACCCCTCCACTTT. This sequence encodes CSARDGPGNSPLHF.

V gene TRBV3-1 combines with J gene TRBJ2-2; TRBD1 agrees at 11 bases. There are 16 residues in the CDR3. J gave up 4 bases and V 5 bases, and 6 bases lay outside the gene matches. Germline V gene lookup returns CDR1 LGHDT and CDR2 YNNKEL (reference sequence). The CDR3: CASSKLGQGVTGELFF. The DNA for the CDR3 is TGTGCCAGCAGCAAGTTGGGACAGGGGGTCACCGGGGAGCTGTTTTTT.

The chain joins TRBV12-3 or TRBV12-4 to TRBJ1-4; D is unresolved. The CDR3 contains 15 residues. Trimming pared 6 bases from V and 0 bases from J, leaving 11 bases between. CDR3 DNA: TGTGCCAGCAGCCTAGGAGGGTCAACTAATGAAAAACTGTTTTTT. Translating gives CASSLGGSTNEKLFF.

The chain's CDR3 is CASSLGGSWETQYF. The CDR3 nucleotides are TGTGCCAGCAGCTTAGGGGGGAGTTGGGAGACCCAGTACTTC. This chain joins TRBV7-9 and TRBJ2-5, with D perhaps matching TRBD1 or TRBD2 (5 bases each). The germline gives CDR1 SEHNR, CDR2 FQNEAQ (reference sequence). CDR3 size: 14 residues. Trimming took 1 base from V and 5 from J, leaving 11 bases between them.

This clonotype was seen more than once but under ten times. The chain joins TRBV5-1 to TRBJ2-5, with D uncertain. Germline CDR1 and CDR2: SGHRS and YFSETQ. Trimming shortened V by 1 base and J by 5 bases, and 6 bases separated the two germline ends. CDR3 length: 12 residues. The CDR3 bases are TGCGCCAGCAGCTTGTCAGCGGAGACCCAGTACTTC. Translated, it gives CASSLSAETQYF.

In its sample, this clonotype was seen a few times. The rearrangement joins TRBV7-2 to TRBJ1-4, with D maybe TRBD1 (5 bases). Germline CDR1 and CDR2: SGHTA and FQGNSA. The CDR3 consists of 17 residues. V gave up 0 bases and J gave up 10 bases, with 21 bases separating them. The CDR3 DNA sequence: TGTGCCAGCAGCTTAGCGCTAACGGGGGGTAGTATGGGAAAACTGTTTTTT. It codes for CASSLALTGGSMGKLFF.

The chain recombines TRBV7-3 with TRBJ1-1, with TRBD1 matching over 8 bases. V lost 6 bases, J lost 8 bases, and 8 bases stayed unmatched. CDR1 is SGHTA and CDR2 is FQGTGA in the germline V gene. This CDR3 has 13 amino acids. CDR3 coding DNA: TGTGCCAGCAGTTTCAACAGGGGGGTGGAAGCTTTCTTT. As protein: CASSFNRGVEAFF.

This clonotype was detected only a few times. The CDR3 DNA follows: TGTGCCAGCAGCCCCGGACAGGGGGTTACCTACGAGCAGTACTTC. Its protein is CASSPGQGVTYEQYF. The chain links TRBV13 to TRBJ2-7; TRBD1 matches at 10 bases. Unmatched junction bases numbered 6, after V lost 5 bases and J lost 2 bases. Germline CDR1 and CDR2: PRHDT and FYEKMQ (reference sequence). This CDR3 has 15 amino acids.

The chain joins TRBV3-1 to TRBJ1-5; D perhaps matches TRBD1 (5 bases). The V end lost 8 bases, the J end lost 7 bases, and 15 bases lay between the germline ends. The germline CDR1 and CDR2 sequences are LGHDT and YNNKEL (reference sequence). This CDR3 is 13 amino acids long. The CDR3 bases are TGTGCCAGCGGCTTAGGGGTAAACCAGCCCCAGCATTTT. Amino acid sequence: CASGLGVNQPQHF.

This clonotype was observed a handful of times. V and J are TRBV29-1 and TRBJ2-1; D is tentatively TRBD1 or TRBD2 (6 bases each). Trimming pared 6 bases from V and 5 bases from J, leaving 14 bases between. The CDR3 runs 13 residues. Germline V gene sequence: CDR1 SQVTM, CDR2 ANQGSEA. Written as DNA, the CDR3 is TGCAGCGTGGAGGGGGTTTGGAACAATGAGCAGTTCTTC. This codes for CSVEGVWNNEQFF.

The chain is built from TRBV18 and TRBJ2-1, with TRBD2 matching over 7 bases. Germline V gives CDR1 KGHSH, CDR2 LQKENI. With V trimmed by 4 bases and J by 5 bases, 8 bases remained unmatched. The CDR3 loop spans 15 amino acids. The CDR3 reads CASSHSGTFNNEQFF. The CDR3 bases are TGTGCCAGCTCACACAGCGGGACCTTTAACAATGAGCAGTTCTTC.

The gene calls are TRBV7-9 and TRBJ2-7, with no clear D. The CDR3 contains 16 residues. Per the germline V gene, CDR1 is SEHNR and CDR2 is FQNEAQ (reference sequence). The V end lost 1 base, the J end lost 2 bases, and 15 bases lay between the germline ends. CDR3 coding DNA: TGTGCCAGCAGCTTAGAGGATCGGGCAAGCGCCTACGAGCAGTACTTC. This sequence encodes CASSLEDRASAYEQYF.

This clonotype has only a few counts. The chain is built from TRBV15 and TRBJ2-2; D possibly uses TRBD1 or TRBD2 (5 bases each). Germline assignment: CDR1 LNHNV and CDR2 YYDKDF (reference sequence). The CDR3 consists of 16 residues. Trimming left V 1 base short and J 1 base short, with 10 bases between. The CDR3 DNA reads TGTGCCACCAGCAGAGGGGGGATCCTGAACACCGGGGAGCTGTTTTTT. It codes for CATSRGGILNTGELFF.

The chain couples TRBV5-6 to TRBJ1-5, with D uncertain. The CDR3 is 14 residues long. Germline CDR1 is SGHDT and CDR2 is YYEEEE. Trimming took off 2 bases at V and 6 bases at J, with 12 bases between the two ends. The CDR3 region has the DNA TGTGCCAGCAGCTTCAGAGGATCCTCTCAGCCCCAGCATTTT. The encoded protein is CASSFRGSSQPQHF.

This clonotype was recorded many times. The chain couples TRBV3-1 to TRBJ2-7; D remains ambiguous. V was trimmed by 1 base and J by 5 bases, leaving 3 bases between them. The CDR3 is 11 residues long. CDR1 and CDR2 from the germline V gene are LGHDT and YNNKEL (reference sequence). CDR3 amino acids: CASSQVHEQYF. Written as DNA, the CDR3 is TGTGCCAGCAGCCAAGTTCACGAGCAGTACTTC.

V is TRBV10-3 and J is TRBJ2-7; the D gene is possibly TRBD1 (5 bases). CDR1 is ENHRY, CDR2 SYGVKD, per germline. This CDR3 spans 13 amino acids. CDR3 amino acids: CATALDRPYEQYF. CDR3 DNA sequence: TGTGCGACTGCGCTCGACAGACCTTACGAGCAGTACTTC.

In its sample, this clonotype was seen a few times. The genes are TRBV6-2 or TRBV6-3 and TRBJ2-6; D gene uncertain. Per the germline V gene, CDR1 is MNHEY and CDR2 is SVGEGT. CDR3 length: 16 residues. Trimming pared 5 bases from V and 2 bases from J, leaving 13 bases between. CDR3 sequence reads: CASSEGTGPGANVLTF. In DNA, the CDR3 is TGTGCCAGCAGTGAAGGAACGGGCCCTGGGGCCAACGTCCTGACTTTC.

The chain employs TRBV4-1 and TRBJ1-1; unclear D gene. The CDR3 covers 14 residues. V lost 4 bases, J lost 3 bases, and 12 bases lay in between. CDR1 and CDR2 from the germline V gene are MGHRA and YSYEKL. In DNA, the CDR3 is TGCGCCAGCAGCCGACTGATCCCGGACACTGAAGCTTTCTTT. Translating gives CASSRLIPDTEAFF.

This clonotype was recorded a few times. CDR3 DNA sequence: TGTGCCAGCAGCGTCCACAGGTCACAGGGGGAGACCCAGTACTTC. Its translation: CASSVHRSQGETQYF. V is TRBV9 and J is TRBJ2-5; 7 bases match TRBD1. Germline V lookup: CDR1 SGDLS, CDR2 YYNGEE. There are 15 residues in the CDR3. J lost 5 bases, V lost 2 bases, and 9 bases had no gene match.

This clonotype showed up just a few times. V gene TRBV12-3 or TRBV12-4 combines with J gene TRBJ2-2, with TRBD2 matching 16 bases. There are 17 residues in the CDR3. Trimming removed 6 bases from V and 7 bases from J; junction bases left unmatched: 8. CDR3 region: CASSEGLAGGLIGELFF. DNA of the CDR3: TGTGCCAGCAGCGAGGGACTAGCGGGGGGGCTCATCGGGGAGCTGTTTTTT.

The J gene is TRBJ2-5, the V gene TRBV20-1; the match to TRBD2 covers 9 bases. From germline, CDR1 is DFQATT and CDR2 SNEGSKA (reference sequence). V was pared by 6 bases and J by 4 bases, with 9 bases of the junction left unmatched. The CDR3 extends over 14 amino acids. The CDR3 sequence: CSAGDLAGVETQYF. The CDR3 DNA sequence: TGCAGTGCAGGGGATTTAGCGGGAGTAGAGACCCAGTACTTC.

The CDR3 region is CASTMVGGTEAFF. CDR3 coding DNA: TGTGCCAGCACGATGGTCGGGGGCACTGAAGCTTTCTTT. V usage is TRBV9 and J usage is TRBJ1-1; D is perhaps TRBD1 (5 bases). The CDR3 is 13 residues long. Germline assignment: CDR1 SGDLS and CDR2 YYNGEE. Trimming cost V 6 bases and J 4 bases, with 13 bases left between them.

J is TRBJ2-5 and V is TRBV5-5, with 10 bases fitting TRBD2. The CDR3 contains 16 residues. CDR1 SGHKS and CDR2 YYEKEE come from the germline V gene (reference sequence). V gave up 0 bases and J gave up 3 bases; unmatched junction bases: 5. CDR3 in DNA: TGTGCCAGCAGCTTGGGGCAGCGGGGGGGGAAAGAGACCCAGTACTTC. It encodes CASSLGQRGGKETQYF.